This T cell receptor beta chain originates from a study of T cells in Graves' hyperthyroidism and ophthalmopathy. Study results and limitations: A 13 V-J signature model discriminated ophthalmopathy versus stable hyperthyroidism. In blood, most of the thyroid clonotypes expanded above 0.001 were also present.

Clinical symptoms, serum thyroxine and TRAb, thyroid ultrasound and orbital computed tomography were used for the diagnoses. Germline CDR1 is SGHTA and CDR2 is FQGTGA. The CDR3 covers 11 residues. The trim removed 5 bases at V and 10 bases at J, leaving 3 bases unmatched. Remarks on this clonotype: Its antigen is not identified.

The TCR beta CDR3 regions underwent amplification using RNA transcripts as the source. In the first-round RT-PCR of the TCR CDR3, the HTBI primer set was used. Each CDR3 protein is one row after TCRdb ran MiXCR on the multiplex PCR reads. The table shows about 570,000 distinct CDR3 sequences, with about 43% occurring only once. This clonotype originated in an adult woman with Graves' disease, either hyperthyroidism or ophthalmopathy (not recorded which). The rearrangement joins TRBV7-3 to TRBJ1-1; 8 nucleotides align to TRBD1. Sequenced material: peripheral blood or thyroid tissue (not recorded which). The CDR3 is CASSQGARAFF. The CDR3, as DNA: TGTGCCAGCAGCCAGGGGGCGCGAGCTTTCTTT.